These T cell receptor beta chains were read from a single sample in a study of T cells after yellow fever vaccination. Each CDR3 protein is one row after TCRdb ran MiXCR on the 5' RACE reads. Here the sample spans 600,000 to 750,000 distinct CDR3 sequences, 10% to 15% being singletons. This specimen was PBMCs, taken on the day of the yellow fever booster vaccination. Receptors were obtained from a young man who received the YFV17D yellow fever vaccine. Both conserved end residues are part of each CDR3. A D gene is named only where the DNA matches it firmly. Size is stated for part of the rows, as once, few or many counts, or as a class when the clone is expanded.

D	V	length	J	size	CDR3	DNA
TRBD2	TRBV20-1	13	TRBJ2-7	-	CSADSGLAHEQYF	TGCAGTGCTGATTCGGGACTAGCCCACGAGCAGTACTTC
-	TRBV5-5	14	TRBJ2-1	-	CASSSGRVVNEQFF	TGTGCCAGCAGCTCGGGACGAGTGGTGAATGAGCAGTTCTTC
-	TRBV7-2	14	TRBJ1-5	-	CASSLERGGQPQHF	TGTGCCAGCAGCTTAGAGAGGGGCGGTCAGCCCCAGCATTTT
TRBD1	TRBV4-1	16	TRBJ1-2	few	CASSPEDRARIDGYTF	TGCGCCAGCAGCCCCGAGGACAGGGCGAGAATTGATGGCTACACCTTC
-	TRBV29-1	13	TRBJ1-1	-	CSVAGGPNTEAFF	TGCAGCGTTGCCGGGGGGCCAAACACTGAAGCTTTCTTT
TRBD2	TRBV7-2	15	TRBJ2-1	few	CASSRTSGANNEQFF	TGTGCCAGCAGCCGAACTAGCGGGGCTAACAATGAGCAGTTCTTC
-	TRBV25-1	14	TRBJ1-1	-	CASSESGVWAEAFF	TGTGCCAGCAGTGAATCGGGGGTTTGGGCTGAAGCTTTCTTT
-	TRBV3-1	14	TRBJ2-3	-	CASSPYAGEDTQYF	TGTGCCAGCAGCCCATACGCCGGGGAGGATACGCAGTATTTT
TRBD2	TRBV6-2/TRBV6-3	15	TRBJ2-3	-	CASRLAGWGTDTQYF	TGTGCCAGCAGACTAGCGGGGTGGGGCACAGATACGCAGTATTTT
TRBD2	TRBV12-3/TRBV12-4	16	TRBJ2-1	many	CASSFIGSGVYNEQFF	TGTGCCAGCAGTTTTATTGGGAGCGGGGTATACAATGAGCAGTTCTTC
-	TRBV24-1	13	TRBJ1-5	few	CATSGCLKRPQHF	TGTGCCACCAGTGGTTGCCTCAAGCGGCCCCAGCATTTT
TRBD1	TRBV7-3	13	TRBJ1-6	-	CASSTGGNSPLHF	TGTGCCAGCAGCACAGGGGGTAATTCACCCCTCCACTTT
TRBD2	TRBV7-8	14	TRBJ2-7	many	CASSFSGTNYEQYF	TGTGCCAGCAGCTTTTCCGGGACTAACTACGAGCAGTACTTC
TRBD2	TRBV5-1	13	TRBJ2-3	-	CASSTAGGDTQYF	TGCGCCAGCAGCACAGCGGGGGGAGATACGCAGTATTTT
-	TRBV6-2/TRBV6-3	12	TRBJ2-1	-	CASSYVSLEQFF	TGTGCCAGCAGTTACGTTTCCCTTGAGCAGTTCTTC
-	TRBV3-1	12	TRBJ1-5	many	CASSPLGQPQHF	TGTGCCAGCAGCCCTCTAGGTCAGCCCCAGCATTTT
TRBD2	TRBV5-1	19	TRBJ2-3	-	CASSLEPQLTSGARGKQYF	TGCGCCAGCAGCTTGGAGCCCCAGCTGACTAGCGGGGCCCGGGGGAAGCAGTATTTT
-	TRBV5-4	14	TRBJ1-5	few	CASSREGDNQPQHF	TGTGCCAGCAGCCGGGAGGGAGACAATCAGCCCCAGCATTTT
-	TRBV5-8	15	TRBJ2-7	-	CASTPEWESSYEQYF	TGTGCCAGCACCCCCGAATGGGAGTCCTCCTACGAGCAGTACTTC
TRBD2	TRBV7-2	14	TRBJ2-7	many	CASSFRAGGYEQYF	TGTGCCAGCAGCTTCCGGGCGGGAGGCTACGAGCAGTACTTC
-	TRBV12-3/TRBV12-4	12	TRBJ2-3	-	CASETETDTQYF	TGTGCCAGCGAGACAGAAACAGATACGCAGTATTTT
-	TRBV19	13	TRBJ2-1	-	CASTSASYSEQFF	TGTGCCAGTACTAGCGCTAGTTATTCAGAGCAGTTCTTC
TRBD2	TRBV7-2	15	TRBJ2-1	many	CASSDLGLAGGEQFF	TGTGCCAGCAGCGATCTCGGACTAGCGGGAGGTGAGCAGTTCTTC
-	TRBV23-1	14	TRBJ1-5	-	CASRLPTGGQPQHF	TGCGCCAGCAGACTCCCGACCGGTGGTCAGCCCCAGCATTTT
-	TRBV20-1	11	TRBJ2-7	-	CSVTTGSEQYF	TGCAGCGTTACTACCGGGAGCGAGCAGTACTTC
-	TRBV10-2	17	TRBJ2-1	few	CASSESRQATAYNEQFF	TGCGCCAGCAGTGAGTCTCGGCAGGCAACGGCCTACAATGAGCAGTTCTTC
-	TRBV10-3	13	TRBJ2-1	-	CAVARTANNEQFF	TGTGCCGTCGCCAGGACTGCAAACAATGAGCAGTTCTTC
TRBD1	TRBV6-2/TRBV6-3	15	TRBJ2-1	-	CASSLWDRVLDEQFF	TGTGCCAGCAGTTTGTGGGACAGGGTTCTTGATGAGCAGTTCTTC
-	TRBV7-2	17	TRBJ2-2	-	CASSFSVAGKNTGELFF	TGTGCCAGCAGCTTCTCGGTGGCGGGAAAGAACACCGGGGAGCTGTTTTTT
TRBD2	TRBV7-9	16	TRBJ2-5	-	CASSSEGRGPRETQYF	TGTGCCAGCAGCTCAGAGGGGAGGGGACCACGGGAGACCCAGTACTTC
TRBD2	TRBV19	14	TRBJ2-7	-	CASSIVRTSDEQYF	TGTGCCAGTAGTATAGTTCGGACTAGTGACGAGCAGTACTTC
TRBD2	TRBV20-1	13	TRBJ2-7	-	CSAAPTSSYEQYF	TGCAGTGCCGCCCCGACTAGCAGTTACGAGCAGTACTTC
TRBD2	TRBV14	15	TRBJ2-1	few	CASSQDWTSVNEQFF	TGTGCCAGCAGCCAAGATTGGACTAGCGTCAATGAGCAGTTCTTC
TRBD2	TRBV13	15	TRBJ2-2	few	CASSISGRATGELFF	TGTGCCAGCAGCATTAGCGGGAGGGCCACCGGGGAGCTGTTTTTT
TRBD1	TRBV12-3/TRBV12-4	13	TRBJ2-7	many	CASRVGQDYEQYF	TGTGCCAGCAGAGTCGGACAGGACTACGAGCAGTACTTC
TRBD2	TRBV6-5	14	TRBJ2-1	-	CASSYSWREVKQFF	TGTGCCAGCAGTTACAGTTGGCGGGAGGTGAAGCAGTTCTTC
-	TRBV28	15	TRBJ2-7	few	CASSSRVGAIYEQYF	TGTGCCAGCAGTAGCAGGGTAGGGGCGATCTACGAGCAGTACTTC
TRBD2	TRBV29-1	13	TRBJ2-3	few	CSVRLADTDTQYF	TGCAGCGTGCGACTAGCGGACACAGATACGCAGTATTTT
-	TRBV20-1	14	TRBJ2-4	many	CSARDARSSNIQYF	TGCAGTGCTAGAGATGCCCGTTCTTCGAACATTCAGTACTTC
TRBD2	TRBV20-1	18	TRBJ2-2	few	CSARRLAGRTANTGELFF	TGCAGTGCTAGAAGACTAGCGGGAAGAACGGCGAACACCGGGGAGCTGTTTTTT
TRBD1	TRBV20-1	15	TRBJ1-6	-	CSATRDRGLNSPLHF	TGCAGTGCTACTCGGGACAGGGGGCTGAATTCACCCCTCCACTTT
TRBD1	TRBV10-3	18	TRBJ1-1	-	CAISESNLFRDRGTEAFF	TGTGCCATCAGTGAGTCGAACCTATTCCGGGACAGGGGAACTGAAGCTTTCTTT
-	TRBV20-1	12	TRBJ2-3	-	CSAEPPLDTQYF	TGCAGTGCCGAGCCCCCCCTCGATACGCAGTATTTT
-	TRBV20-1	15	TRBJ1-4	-	CSARDPRQINEKLFF	TGCAGTGCTAGAGATCCGCGACAGATTAATGAAAAACTGTTTTTT